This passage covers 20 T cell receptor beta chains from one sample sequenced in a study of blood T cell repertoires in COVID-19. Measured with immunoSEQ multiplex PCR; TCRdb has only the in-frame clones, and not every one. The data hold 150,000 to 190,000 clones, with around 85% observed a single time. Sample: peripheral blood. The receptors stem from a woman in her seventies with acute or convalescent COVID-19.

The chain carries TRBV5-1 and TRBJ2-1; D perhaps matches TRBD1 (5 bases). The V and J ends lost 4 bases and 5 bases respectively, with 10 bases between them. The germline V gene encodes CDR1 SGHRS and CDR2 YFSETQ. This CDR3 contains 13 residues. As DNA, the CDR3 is TGCGCCAGCAGCCCACAGGTCAACAATGAGCAGTTCTTC. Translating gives CASSPQVNNEQFF.

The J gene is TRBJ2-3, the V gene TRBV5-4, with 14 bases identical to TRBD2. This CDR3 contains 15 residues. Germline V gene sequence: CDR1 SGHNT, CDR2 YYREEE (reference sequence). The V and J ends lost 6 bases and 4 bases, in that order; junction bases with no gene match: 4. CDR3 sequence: CASTSGLAGADTQYF. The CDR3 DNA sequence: TGTGCCAGCACCTCGGGACTAGCGGGGGCAGATACGCAGTATTTT.

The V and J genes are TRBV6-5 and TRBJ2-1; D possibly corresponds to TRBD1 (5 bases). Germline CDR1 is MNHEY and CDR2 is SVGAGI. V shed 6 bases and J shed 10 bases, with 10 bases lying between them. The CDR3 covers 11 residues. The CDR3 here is CASRGRAEQFF. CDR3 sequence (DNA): TGTGCCAGCAGAGGCAGGGCGGAGCAGTTCTTC.

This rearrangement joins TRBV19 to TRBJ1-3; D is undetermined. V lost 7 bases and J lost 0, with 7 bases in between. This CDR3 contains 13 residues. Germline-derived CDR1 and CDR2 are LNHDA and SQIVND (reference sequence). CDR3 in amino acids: CASNLRSGNTIYF. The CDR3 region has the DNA TGTGCCAGTAACTTGCGCTCTGGAAACACCATATATTTT.

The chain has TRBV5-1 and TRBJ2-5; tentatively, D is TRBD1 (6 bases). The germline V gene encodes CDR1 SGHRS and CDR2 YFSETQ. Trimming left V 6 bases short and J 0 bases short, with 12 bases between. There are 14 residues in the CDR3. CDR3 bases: TGCGCCAGCACTTCCCAGGGGAACCAAGAGACCCAGTACTTC. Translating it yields CASTSQGNQETQYF.

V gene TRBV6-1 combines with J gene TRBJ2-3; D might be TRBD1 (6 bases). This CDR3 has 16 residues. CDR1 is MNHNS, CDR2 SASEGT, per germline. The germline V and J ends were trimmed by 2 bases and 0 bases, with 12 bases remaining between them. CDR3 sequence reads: CASSERPGDSTDTQYF. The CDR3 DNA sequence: TGTGCCAGCAGTGAAAGGCCAGGGGACAGCACAGATACGCAGTATTTT.

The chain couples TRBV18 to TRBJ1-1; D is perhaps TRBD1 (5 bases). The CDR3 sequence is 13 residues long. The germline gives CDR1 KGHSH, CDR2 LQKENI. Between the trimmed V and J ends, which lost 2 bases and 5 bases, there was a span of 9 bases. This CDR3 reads CASSPGKGTEAFF. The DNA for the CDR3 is TGTGCCAGCTCACCAGGAAAGGGGACTGAAGCTTTCTTT.

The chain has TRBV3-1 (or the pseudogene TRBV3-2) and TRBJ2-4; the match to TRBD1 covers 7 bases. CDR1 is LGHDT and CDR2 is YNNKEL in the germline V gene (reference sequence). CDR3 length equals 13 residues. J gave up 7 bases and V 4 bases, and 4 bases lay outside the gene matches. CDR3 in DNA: TGTGCCAGCAGCCGAGACAGGGCGAACATTCAGTACTTC. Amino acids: CASSRDRANIQYF.

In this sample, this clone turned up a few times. This chain's CDR3 is CASSENKQGQPQHF. Written as DNA, the CDR3 is TGTGCCAGCAGTGAGAACAAACAGGGACAGCCCCAGCATTTT. The chain couples TRBV2 to TRBJ1-5; D may be TRBD1 (6 bases). The CDR3 consists of 14 residues. Per the germline V gene, CDR1 is SNHLY and CDR2 is FYNNEI. V dropped 3 bases and J dropped 7 bases, with 13 bases sitting between them.

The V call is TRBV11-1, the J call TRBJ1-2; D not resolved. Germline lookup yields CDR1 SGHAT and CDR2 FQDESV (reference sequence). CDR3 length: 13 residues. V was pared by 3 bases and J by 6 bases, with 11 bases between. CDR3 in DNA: TGTGCCAGCAGCTTTTCCAGAGCGAATGGCTACACCTTC. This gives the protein CASSFSRANGYTF. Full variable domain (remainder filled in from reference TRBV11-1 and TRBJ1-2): EAEVAQSPRYKITEKSQAVAFWCDPISGHATLYWYRQILGQGPELLVQFQDESVVDDSQLPKDRFSAERLKGVDSTLKIQPAELGDSAMYLCASSFSRANGYTFGSGTRLTVV.

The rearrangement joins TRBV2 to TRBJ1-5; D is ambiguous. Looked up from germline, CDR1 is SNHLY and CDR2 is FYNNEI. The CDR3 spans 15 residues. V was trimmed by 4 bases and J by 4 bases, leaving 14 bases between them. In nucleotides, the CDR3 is TGTGCCAGCAGTGTTAGTCAAACGGGAAATCAGCCCCAGCATTTT. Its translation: CASSVSQTGNQPQHF.

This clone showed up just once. The CDR3 DNA follows: TGTGCCAGCAGCCCTCGGGGGAGCTCCTATAATTCACCCCTCCACTTT. As protein: CASSPRGSSYNSPLHF. The V gene is TRBV6-6, the J gene TRBJ1-6; perhaps TRBD1 as D (5 bases). Per the germline V gene, CDR1 is MNHNY and CDR2 is SVGAGI (reference sequence). CDR3 length: 16 amino acids. V lost 6 bases to trimming and J lost 0 bases, with 12 bases between them.

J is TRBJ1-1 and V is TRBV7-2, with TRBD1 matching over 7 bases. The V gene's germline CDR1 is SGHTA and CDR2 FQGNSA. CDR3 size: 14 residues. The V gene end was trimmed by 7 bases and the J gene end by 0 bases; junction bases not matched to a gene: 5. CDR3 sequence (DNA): TGTGCCAGCAAACTACAGGGGATGAACACTGAAGCTTTCTTT. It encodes CASKLQGMNTEAFF.

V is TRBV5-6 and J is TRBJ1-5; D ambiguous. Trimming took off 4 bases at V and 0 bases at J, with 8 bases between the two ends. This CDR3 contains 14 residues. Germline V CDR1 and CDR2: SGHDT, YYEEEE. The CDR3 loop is CASSQRYSNQPQHF. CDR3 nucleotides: TGTGCCAGCAGCCAGCGTTATAGCAATCAGCCCCAGCATTTT.

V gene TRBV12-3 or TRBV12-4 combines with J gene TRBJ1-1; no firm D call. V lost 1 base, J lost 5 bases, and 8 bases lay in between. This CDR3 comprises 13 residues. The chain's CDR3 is CASSLDSRTEAFF. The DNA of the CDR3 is TGTGCCAGCAGTTTAGACAGTAGGACTGAAGCTTTCTTT.

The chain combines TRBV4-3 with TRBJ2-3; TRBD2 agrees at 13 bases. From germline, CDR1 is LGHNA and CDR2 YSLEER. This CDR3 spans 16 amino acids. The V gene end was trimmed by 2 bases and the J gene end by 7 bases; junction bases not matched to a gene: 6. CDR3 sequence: CASSQRTSGGANTQYF. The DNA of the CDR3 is TGCGCCAGCAGCCAAAGGACTAGCGGGGGTGCAAATACGCAGTATTTT.

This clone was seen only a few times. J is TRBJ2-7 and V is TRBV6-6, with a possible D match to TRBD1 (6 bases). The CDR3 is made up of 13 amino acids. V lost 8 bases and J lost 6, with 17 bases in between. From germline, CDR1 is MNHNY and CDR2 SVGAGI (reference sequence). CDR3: CASGKTGLGEQYV. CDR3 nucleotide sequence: TGTGCCAGCGGGAAAACAGGGTTAGGCGAGCAGTACGTC.

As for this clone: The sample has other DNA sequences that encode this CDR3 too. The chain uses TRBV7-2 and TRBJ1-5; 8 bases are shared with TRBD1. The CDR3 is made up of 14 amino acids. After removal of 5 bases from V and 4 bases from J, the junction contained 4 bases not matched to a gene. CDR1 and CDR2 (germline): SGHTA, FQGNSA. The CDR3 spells CASSTTGGNQPQHF. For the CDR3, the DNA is TGTGCCAGCAGCACCACAGGGGGTAATCAGCCCCAGCATTTT. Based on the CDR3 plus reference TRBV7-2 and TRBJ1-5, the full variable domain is GAGVSQSPSNKVTEKGKDVELRCDPISGHTALYWYRQSLGQGLEFLIYFQGNSAPDKSGLPSDRFSAERTGGSVSTLTIQRTQQEDSAVYLCASSTTGGNQPQHFGDGTRLSIL.

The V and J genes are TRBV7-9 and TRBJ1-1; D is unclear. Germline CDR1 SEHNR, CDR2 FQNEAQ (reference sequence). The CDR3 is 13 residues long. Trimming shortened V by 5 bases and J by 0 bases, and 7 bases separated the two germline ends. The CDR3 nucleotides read TGTGCCAGCAGCCCCTCTATGAACACTGAAGCTTTCTTT. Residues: CASSPSMNTEAFF.

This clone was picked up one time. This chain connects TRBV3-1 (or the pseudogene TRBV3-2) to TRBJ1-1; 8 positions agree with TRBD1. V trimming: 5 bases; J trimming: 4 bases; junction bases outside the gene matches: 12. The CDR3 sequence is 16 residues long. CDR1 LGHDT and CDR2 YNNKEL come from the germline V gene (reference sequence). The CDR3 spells CASSSDDRGYGTEAFF. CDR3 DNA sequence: TGTGCCAGCAGCTCTGATGACAGGGGATACGGCACTGAAGCTTTCTTT.